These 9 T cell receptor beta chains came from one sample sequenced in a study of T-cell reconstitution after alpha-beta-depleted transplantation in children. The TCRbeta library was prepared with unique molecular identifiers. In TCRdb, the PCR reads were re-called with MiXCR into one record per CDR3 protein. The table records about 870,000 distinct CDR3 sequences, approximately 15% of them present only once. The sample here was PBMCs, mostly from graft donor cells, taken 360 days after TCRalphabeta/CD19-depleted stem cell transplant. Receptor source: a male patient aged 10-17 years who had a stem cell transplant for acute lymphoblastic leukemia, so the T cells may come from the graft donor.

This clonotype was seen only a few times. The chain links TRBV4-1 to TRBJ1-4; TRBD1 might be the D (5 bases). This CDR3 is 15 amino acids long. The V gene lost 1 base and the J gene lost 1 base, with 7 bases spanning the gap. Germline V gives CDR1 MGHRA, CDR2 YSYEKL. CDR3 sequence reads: CASSQGGVTNEKLFF. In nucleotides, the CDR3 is TGCGCCAGCAGCCAAGGGGGGGTAACTAATGAAAAACTGTTTTTT.

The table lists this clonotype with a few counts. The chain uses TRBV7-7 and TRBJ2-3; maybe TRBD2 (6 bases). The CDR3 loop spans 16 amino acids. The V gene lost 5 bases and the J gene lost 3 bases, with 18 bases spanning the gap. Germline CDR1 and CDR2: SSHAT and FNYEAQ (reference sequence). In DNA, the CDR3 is TGTGCCAGCAGCACCCGACTAGTATGGGGAACAGATACGCAGTATTTT. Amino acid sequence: CASSTRLVWGTDTQYF.

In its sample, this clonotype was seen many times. CDR3 amino acids: CSARELLWDTQYF. The CDR3 coding sequence is TGCAGTGCTAGAGAGTTGCTTTGGGATACGCAGTATTTT. This chain connects TRBV20-1 to TRBJ2-3; no clear D. Between the trimmed V and J ends, which lost 0 bases and 6 bases, there was a span of 10 bases. The germline CDR1 and CDR2 sequences are DFQATT and SNEGSKA (reference sequence). The CDR3 has 13 residues.

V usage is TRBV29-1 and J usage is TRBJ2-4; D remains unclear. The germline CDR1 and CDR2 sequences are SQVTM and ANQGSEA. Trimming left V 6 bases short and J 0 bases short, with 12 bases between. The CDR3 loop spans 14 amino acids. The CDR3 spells CSVWVELAKNIQYF. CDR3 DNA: TGCAGCGTGTGGGTGGAATTAGCCAAAAACATTCAGTACTTC. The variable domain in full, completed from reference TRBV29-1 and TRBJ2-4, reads SAVISQKPSRDICQRGTSLTIQCQVDSQVTMMFWYRQQPGQSLTLIATANQGSEATYESGFVIDKFPISRPNLTFSTLTVSNMSPEDSSIYLCSVWVELAKNIQYFGAGTRLSVL.

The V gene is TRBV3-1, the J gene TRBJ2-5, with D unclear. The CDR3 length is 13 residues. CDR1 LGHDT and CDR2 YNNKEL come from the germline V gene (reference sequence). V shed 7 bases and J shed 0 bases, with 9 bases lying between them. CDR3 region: CASTISYQETQYF. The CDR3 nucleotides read TGTGCCAGCACCATCTCCTACCAAGAGACCCAGTACTTC.

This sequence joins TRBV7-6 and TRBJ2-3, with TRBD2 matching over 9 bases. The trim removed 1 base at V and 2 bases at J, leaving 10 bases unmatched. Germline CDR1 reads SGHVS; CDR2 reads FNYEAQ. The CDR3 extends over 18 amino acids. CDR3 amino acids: CASSLVGLAGVNTDTQYF. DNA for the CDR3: TGTGCCAGCAGCTTAGTGGGTTTAGCGGGAGTGAACACAGATACGCAGTATTTT.

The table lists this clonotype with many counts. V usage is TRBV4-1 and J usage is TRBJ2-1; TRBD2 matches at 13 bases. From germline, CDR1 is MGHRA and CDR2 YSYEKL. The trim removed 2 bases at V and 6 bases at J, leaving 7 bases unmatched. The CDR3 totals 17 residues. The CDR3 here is CASSQFKTSGRINEQFF. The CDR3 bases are TGCGCCAGCAGCCAATTTAAGACTAGCGGGAGGATCAATGAGCAGTTCTTC.

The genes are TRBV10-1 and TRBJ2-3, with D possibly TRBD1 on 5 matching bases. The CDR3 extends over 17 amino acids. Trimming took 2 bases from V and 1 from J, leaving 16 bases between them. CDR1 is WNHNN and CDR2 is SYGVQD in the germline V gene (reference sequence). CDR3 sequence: CASSEGAPGARTDTQYF. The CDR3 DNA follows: TGCGCCAGCAGTGAGGGGGCACCAGGCGCTCGCACAGATACGCAGTATTTT.

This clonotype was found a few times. The CDR3 nucleotides read TGCAGCGTTTCGGGACATTCGAACACTGAAGCTTTCTTT. It yields the protein CSVSGHSNTEAFF. The rearrangement links TRBV29-1 to TRBJ1-1; D is perhaps TRBD1 (6 bases). Looked up from germline, CDR1 is SQVTM and CDR2 is ANQGSEA. The CDR3 sequence is 13 residues long. V lost 5 bases and J lost 1, with 11 bases in between.